Listed below are T cell receptor beta chains from one sample, sequenced in a study of cytomegalovirus exposure and HLA in healthy donors. The repertoire was sequenced with immunoSEQ multiplex PCR; TCRdb's copy has only in-frame clones and lacks some. The data hold around 180,000 clones, with 65% to 75% observed a single time. Sample: PBMCs. The receptors were gathered from a girl under 18 in good health and CMV-seronegative. Each CDR3 is given without its conserved first and last residue.

TRBV12-5,TRBJ2-4,ASVVTGSDIQY
TRBV5-1,TRBJ1-6,ASRLFEAGRNSPLH
TRBV30,TRBJ2-2,AWSGDSSNTGELF
TRBV6-5,TRBJ1-2,ASSYSMAGVYGYT
TRBV9,TRBJ1-6,ASRGTGHNSPLH
TRBV7-2,TRBJ2-2,ASSSMTGLNTGELF
TRBV5-1,TRBJ2-7,ASSSTDRGYEQY
TRBV4-2,TRBJ1-1,ASSQYLDSHDTEAF
TRBV5-4,TRBJ1-6,ASSFEDSLNSPLH
TRBV9,TRBJ2-7,ASSDRDSGEQY
TRBV6-5,TRBJ2-7,ASRPYREDSYEQY
TRBV4-1,TRBJ2-7,ASSQDAAGRHYEQY
TRBV5-1,TRBJ2-6,ASSLGTASGANVLT
TRBV28,TRBJ1-6,ASRGHPKSNSPLH
TRBV29-1,TRBJ2-7,SVEDPRAYEQY
TRBV5-6,TRBJ1-1,ASRKGVNTEAF
TRBV30,TRBJ2-3,AWSEGGLSDTQY
TRBV4-1,TRBJ1-6,ASSQEGGVRTANSPLH
TRBV2,TRBJ2-7,ASSEPGTGVNYEQY
TRBV7-8,TRBJ2-7,ASSLEPKYEQY
TRBV7-2,TRBJ1-5,ASSLGQYSNQPQH
TRBV5-1,TRBJ2-7,ASSLGGQGNHEQY
TRBV5-1,TRBJ2-2,ASSSGLANTGELF
TRBV10-3,TRBJ1-6,AITSDSSYNSPLH
TRBV5-4,TRBJ1-2,ASSATGLGGYT
TRBV19,TRBJ2-2,ASTPGTSDTGELF
TRBV9,TRBJ2-7,ASSPRVGQGGHEQY
TRBV15,TRBJ2-7,ATSRDRLTSYEQY
TRBV5-5,TRBJ1-4,ASSAGWGGGGEKLF
TRBV2,TRBJ1-5,ASTGGGSRNQPQH
TRBV15,TRBJ1-1,ATSSKLGQGTEAF
TRBV6-1,TRBJ2-1,ASTSLGGGNEQF
TRBV5-1,TRBJ2-7,ASSSLAGGYSYEQY
TRBV27,TRBJ2-3,ASSLPTGIPDTQY
TRBV4-1,TRBJ2-3,ASTLLTSGGAGDTQY
TRBV5-6,TRBJ1-1,ASSPNVRLNTEAF
TRBV13,TRBJ2-1,ASSLLRGGGEQF
TRBV19,TRBJ2-1,ASSIVANPHNEQF
TRBV19,TRBJ1-5,ATLDRGMSNQPQH
TRBV29-1,TRBJ2-4,SVLPDRLKNIQY
TRBV5-1,TRBJ2-3,ASNRERGTLTDTQY
TRBV27,TRBJ2-5,ASSSLGGPETQY
TRBV6-1,TRBJ1-1,ASSANNVGQREAF
TRBV27,TRBJ2-7,ASKGRGRIYEQY
TRBV5-8,TRBJ2-7,ASSPRADEQY